This T cell receptor beta chain appears in the sequencing data of a study of vaccination and CD4 T cells after COVID-19. In the study overall: The authors exposed cells to overlapping spike peptides derived from SARS-CoV-2, HCoV-NL63, HCoV-OC43 and HCoV-229E.

Study findings and constraints: When vaccine-specific clones from convalescent patients were examined, 304 of 307 were spike mono-reactive.

Treatment defined: roughly 10-day PBMC culture with coronavirus spike peptide pools or control peptides (ViraFEST assay). Peptide pool stimulation in ViraFEST expanded antigen-specific T cells, whose TCRs were then sequenced. The Oncomine TCR Beta short-read assay generated sequence data from the DNA of cultured CD4+ T cells. TCRdb re-called the PCR reads through MiXCR, storing one row per CDR3 protein. The profile shows approximately 10,000 distinct CDR3 sequences, approximately 50% of them singletons. A remark on this clonotype: Its matching antigen is unknown.

Sequencing input: CD4+ T cells from blood, cultured in vitro. This TCR was sampled from a human donor who had recovered from COVID-19.

Here the CDR3 DNA reads TGTGCCACCTCGCTGTTTAATGATGGCACAGATACGCAGTATTTT. Its translation is CATSLFNDGTDTQYF. The chain employs TRBV5-4 and TRBJ2-3; D call uncertain. Trimming removed 9 bases from V and 1 base from J, with 18 bases in between. This CDR3 contains 15 residues. Germline V CDR1 and CDR2: SGHNT, YYREEE (reference sequence).